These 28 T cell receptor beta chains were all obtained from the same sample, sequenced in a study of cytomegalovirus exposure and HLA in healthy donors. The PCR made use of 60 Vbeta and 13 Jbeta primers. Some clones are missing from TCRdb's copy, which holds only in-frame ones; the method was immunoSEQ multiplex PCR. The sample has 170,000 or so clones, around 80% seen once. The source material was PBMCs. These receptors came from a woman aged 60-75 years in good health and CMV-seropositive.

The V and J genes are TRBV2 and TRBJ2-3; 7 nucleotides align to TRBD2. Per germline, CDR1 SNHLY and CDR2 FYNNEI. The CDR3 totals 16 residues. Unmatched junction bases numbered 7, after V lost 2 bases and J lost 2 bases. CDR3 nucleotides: TGTGCCAGCAGTGAAACGAGCGGGATCTTCACAGATACGCAGTATTTT. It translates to CASSETSGIFTDTQYF.

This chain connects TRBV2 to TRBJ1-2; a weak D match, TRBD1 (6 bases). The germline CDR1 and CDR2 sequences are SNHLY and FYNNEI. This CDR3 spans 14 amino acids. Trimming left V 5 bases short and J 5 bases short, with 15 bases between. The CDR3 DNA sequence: TGTGCCAGCAGTTATCAGGGGTTTGGGTATGGCTACACCTTC. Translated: CASSYQGFGYGYTF. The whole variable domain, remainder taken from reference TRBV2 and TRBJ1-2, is EPEVTQTPSHQVTQMGQEVILRCVPISNHLYFYWYRQILGQKVEFLVSFYNNEISEKSEIFDDQFSVERPDGSNFTLKIRSTKLEDSAMYFCASSYQGFGYGYTFGSGTRLTVV.

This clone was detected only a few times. The CDR3 sequence is CASSEARVPGELFF. DNA for the CDR3: TGTGCCAGCAGTGAGGCCAGGGTCCCCGGGGAGCTGTTTTTT. The V and J genes are TRBV25-1 and TRBJ2-2; D is possibly TRBD1 (5 bases). Germline-derived CDR1 and CDR2 are MGHDK and SYGVNS. CDR3 size: 14 residues. V was trimmed by 3 bases and J by 6 bases, leaving 11 bases between them.

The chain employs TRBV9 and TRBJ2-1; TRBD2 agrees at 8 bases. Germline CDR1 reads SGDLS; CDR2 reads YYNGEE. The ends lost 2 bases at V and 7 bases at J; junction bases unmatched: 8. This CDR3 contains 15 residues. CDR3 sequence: CASSVLSGSGNEQFF. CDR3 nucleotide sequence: TGTGCCAGCAGCGTCTTGAGCGGGAGCGGTAATGAGCAGTTCTTC.

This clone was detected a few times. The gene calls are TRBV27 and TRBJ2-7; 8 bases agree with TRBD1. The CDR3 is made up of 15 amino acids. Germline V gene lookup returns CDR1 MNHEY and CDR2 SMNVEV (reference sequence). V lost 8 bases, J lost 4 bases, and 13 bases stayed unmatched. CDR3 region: CASGLMGQGAYEQYF. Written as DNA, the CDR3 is TGTGCCAGCGGGCTTATGGGGCAGGGGGCGTACGAGCAGTACTTC.

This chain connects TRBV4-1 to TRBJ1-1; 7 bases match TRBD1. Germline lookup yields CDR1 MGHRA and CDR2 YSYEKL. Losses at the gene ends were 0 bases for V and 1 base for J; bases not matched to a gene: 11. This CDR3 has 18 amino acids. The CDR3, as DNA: TGCGCCAGCAGCCAAGATTCTAGAGGGACAGTTTGGAACACTGAAGCTTTCTTT. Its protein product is CASSQDSRGTVWNTEAFF.

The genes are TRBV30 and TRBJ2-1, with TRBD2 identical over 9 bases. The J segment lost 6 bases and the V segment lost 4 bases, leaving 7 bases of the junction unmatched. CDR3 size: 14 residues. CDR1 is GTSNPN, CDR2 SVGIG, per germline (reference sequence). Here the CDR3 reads CAWTPGLALNEQFF. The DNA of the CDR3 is TGTGCCTGGACCCCGGGACTAGCCCTCAATGAGCAGTTCTTC.

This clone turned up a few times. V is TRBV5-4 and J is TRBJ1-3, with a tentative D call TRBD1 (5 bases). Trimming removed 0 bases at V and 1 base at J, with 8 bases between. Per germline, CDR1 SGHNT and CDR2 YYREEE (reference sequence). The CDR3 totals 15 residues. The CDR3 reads CASSLDGQSGNTIYF. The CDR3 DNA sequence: TGTGCCAGCAGCTTGGACGGACAATCTGGAAACACCATATATTTT.

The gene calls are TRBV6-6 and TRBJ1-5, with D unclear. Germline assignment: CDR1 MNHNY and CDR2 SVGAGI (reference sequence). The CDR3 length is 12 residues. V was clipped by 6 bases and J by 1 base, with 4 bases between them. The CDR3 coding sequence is TGTGCCAGCAGCCGGAGCAATCAGCCCCAGCATTTT. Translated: CASSRSNQPQHF.

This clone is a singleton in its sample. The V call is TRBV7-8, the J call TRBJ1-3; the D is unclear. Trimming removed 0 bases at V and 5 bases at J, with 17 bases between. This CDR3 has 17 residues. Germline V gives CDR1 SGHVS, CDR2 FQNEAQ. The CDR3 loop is CASSLARRGSKRNTIYF. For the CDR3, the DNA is TGTGCCAGCAGCTTAGCGCGCCGTGGTTCAAAACGAAACACCATATATTTT. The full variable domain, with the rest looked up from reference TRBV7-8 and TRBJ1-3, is GAGVSQSPRYKVAKRGQDVALRCDPISGHVSLFWYQQALGQGPEFLTYFQNEAQLDKSGLPSDRFFAERPEGSVSTLKIQRTQQEDSAVYLCASSLARRGSKRNTIYFGEGSWLTVV.

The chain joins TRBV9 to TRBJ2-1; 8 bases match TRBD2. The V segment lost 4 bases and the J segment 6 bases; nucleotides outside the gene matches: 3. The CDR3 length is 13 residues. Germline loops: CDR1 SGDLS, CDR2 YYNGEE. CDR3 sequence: CASSTTSGNEQFF. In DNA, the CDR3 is TGTGCCAGCAGCACAACTAGCGGCAATGAGCAGTTCTTC.

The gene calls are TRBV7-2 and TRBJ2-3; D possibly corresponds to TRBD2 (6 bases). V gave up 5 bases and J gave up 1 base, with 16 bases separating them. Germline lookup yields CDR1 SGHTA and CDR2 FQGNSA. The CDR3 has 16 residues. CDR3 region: CASSPNLAFRTDTQYF. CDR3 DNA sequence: TGTGCCAGCAGCCCGAATCTAGCGTTTCGCACAGATACGCAGTATTTT.

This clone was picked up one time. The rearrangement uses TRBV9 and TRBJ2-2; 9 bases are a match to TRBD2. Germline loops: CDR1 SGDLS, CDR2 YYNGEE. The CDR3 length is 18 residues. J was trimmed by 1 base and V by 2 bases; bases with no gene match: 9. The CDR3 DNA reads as TGTGCCAGCAGCGTCGACCCTAGCGGGGTTAGGAACACCGGGGAGCTGTTTTTT. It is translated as CASSVDPSGVRNTGELFF.

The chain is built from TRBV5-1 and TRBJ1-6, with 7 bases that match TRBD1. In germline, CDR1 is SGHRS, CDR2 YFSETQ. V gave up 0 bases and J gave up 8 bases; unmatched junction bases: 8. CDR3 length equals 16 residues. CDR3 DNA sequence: TGCGCCAGCAGCTTGGGTCACAGGGGTGGAGATTCACCCCTCCACTTT. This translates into CASSLGHRGGDSPLHF.

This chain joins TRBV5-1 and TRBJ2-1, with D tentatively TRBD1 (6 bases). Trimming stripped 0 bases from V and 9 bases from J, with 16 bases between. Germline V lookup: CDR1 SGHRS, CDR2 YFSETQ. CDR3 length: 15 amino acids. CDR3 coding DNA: TGCGCCAGCAGCTTGGAGGGCCAGGGGATCGGTGAGCAGTTCTTC. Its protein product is CASSLEGQGIGEQFF. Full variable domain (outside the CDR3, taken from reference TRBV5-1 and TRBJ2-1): KAGVTQTPRYLIKTRGQQVTLSCSPISGHRSVSWYQQTPGQGLQFLFEYFSETQRNKGNFPGRFSGRQFSNSRSEMNVSTLELGDSALYLCASSLEGQGIGEQFFGPGTRLTVL.

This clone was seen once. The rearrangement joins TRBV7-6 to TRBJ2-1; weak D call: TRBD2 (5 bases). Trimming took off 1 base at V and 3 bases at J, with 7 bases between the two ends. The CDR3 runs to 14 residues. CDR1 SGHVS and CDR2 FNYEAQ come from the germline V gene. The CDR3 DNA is TGTGCCAGCAGCTTAGGAGGGAACTACAATGAGCAGTTCTTC. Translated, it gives CASSLGGNYNEQFF. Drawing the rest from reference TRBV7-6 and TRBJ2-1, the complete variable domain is GAGVSQSPRYKVTKRGQDVALRCDPISGHVSLYWYRQALGQGPEFLTYFNYEAQQDKSGLPNDRFSAERPEGSISTLTIQRTEQRDSAMYRCASSLGGNYNEQFFGPGTRLTVL.

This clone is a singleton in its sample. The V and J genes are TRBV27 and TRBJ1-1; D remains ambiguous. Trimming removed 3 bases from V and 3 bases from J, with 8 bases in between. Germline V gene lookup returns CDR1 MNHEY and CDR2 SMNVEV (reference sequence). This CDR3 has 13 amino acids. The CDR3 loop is CASSFRVYTEAFF. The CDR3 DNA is TGTGCCAGCAGTTTTCGTGTTTACACTGAAGCTTTCTTT.

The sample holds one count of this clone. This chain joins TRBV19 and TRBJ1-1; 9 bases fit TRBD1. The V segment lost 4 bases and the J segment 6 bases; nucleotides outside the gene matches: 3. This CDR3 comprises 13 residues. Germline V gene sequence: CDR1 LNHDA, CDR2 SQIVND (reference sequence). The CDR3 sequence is CASSKGQGPEAFF. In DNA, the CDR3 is TGTGCCAGTAGTAAGGGACAGGGTCCTGAAGCTTTCTTT.

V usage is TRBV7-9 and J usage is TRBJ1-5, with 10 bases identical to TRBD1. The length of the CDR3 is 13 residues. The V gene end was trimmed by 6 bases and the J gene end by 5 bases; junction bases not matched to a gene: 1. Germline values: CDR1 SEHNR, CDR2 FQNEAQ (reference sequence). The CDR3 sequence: CASRGQGDQPQHF. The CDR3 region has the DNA TGTGCCAGCAGAGGACAGGGGGATCAGCCCCAGCATTTT.

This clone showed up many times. In nucleotides, the CDR3 is TGTGCCAGCAGCTTAACTAGCGGGGTCACAGATACGCAGTATTTT. Amino acids: CASSLTSGVTDTQYF. The gene calls are TRBV7-8 and TRBJ2-3, with 10 bases aligning to TRBD2. The CDR3 contains 15 residues. Germline assignment: CDR1 SGHVS and CDR2 FQNEAQ. The V and J ends lost 2 bases and 2 bases, in that order; junction bases with no gene match: 1.

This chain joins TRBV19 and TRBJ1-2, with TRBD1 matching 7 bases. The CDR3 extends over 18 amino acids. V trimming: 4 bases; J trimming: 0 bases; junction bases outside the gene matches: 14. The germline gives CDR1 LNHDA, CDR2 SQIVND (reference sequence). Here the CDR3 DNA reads TGTGCCAGTAGTACCCCTAGGACAGGCCAACTAGCTAACTATGGCTACACCTTC. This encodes CASSTPRTGQLANYGYTF.

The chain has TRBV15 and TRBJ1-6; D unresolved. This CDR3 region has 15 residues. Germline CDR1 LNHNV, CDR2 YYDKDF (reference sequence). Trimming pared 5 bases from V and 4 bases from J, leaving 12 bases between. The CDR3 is CATSPRTGYNSPLHF. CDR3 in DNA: TGTGCCACCAGCCCTCGGACTGGATATAATTCACCCCTCCACTTT.

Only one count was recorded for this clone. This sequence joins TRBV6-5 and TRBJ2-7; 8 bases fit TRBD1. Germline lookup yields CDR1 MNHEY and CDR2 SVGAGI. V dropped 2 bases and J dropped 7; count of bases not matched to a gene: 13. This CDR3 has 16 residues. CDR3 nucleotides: TGTGCCAGCAGTTACATTTGGCTGGACAGGGTTCGAGAGCAGTACTTC. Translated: CASSYIWLDRVREQYF.

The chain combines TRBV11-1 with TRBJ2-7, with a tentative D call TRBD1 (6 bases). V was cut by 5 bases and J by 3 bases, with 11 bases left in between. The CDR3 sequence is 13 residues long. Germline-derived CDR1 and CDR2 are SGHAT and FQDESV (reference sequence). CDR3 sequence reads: CASSPGQFYEQYF. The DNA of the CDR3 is TGTGCCAGCAGCCCCGGACAGTTCTACGAGCAGTACTTC.

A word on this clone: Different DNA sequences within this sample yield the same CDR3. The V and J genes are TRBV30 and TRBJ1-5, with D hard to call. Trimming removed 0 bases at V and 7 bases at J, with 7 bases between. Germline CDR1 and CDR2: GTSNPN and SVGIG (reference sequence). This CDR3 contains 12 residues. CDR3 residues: CAWSVRGQPQHF. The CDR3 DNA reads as TGTGCCTGGAGTGTACGGGGACAGCCCCAGCATTTT.

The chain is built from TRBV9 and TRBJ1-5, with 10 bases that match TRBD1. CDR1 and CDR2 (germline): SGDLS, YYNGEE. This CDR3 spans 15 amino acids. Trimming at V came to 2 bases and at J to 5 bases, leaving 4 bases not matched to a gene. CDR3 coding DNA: TGTGCCAGCAGCGTGGACGACAGGGGGCATCAGCCCCAGCATTTT. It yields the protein CASSVDDRGHQPQHF.

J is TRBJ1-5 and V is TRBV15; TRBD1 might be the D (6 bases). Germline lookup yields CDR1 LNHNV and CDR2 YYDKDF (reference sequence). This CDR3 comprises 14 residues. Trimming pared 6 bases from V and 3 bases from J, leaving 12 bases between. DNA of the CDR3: TGTGCCACCAGAAAGGGGACAAACAATCAGCCCCAGCATTTT. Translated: CATRKGTNNQPQHF.

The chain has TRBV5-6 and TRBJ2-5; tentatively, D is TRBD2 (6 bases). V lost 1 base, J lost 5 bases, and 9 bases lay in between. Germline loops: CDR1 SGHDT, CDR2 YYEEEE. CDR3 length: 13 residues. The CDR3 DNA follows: TGTGCCAGCAGCTTGACTAGCCGTGAGACCCAGTACTTC. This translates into CASSLTSRETQYF.